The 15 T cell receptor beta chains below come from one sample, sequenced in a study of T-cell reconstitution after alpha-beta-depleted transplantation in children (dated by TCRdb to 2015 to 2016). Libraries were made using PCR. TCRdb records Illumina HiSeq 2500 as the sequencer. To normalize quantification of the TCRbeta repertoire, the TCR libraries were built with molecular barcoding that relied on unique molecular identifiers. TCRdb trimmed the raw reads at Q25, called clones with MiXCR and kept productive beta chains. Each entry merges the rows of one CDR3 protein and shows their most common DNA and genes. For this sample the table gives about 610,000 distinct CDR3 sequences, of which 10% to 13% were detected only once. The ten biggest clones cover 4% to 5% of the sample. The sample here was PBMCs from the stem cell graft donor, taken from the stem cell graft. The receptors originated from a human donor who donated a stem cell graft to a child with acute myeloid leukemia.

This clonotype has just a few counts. The CDR3 DNA reads TGTGCCAGCAGCTTGGGGGGGGCTTCCAGGGACAATGAGCAGTTCTTC. Its translation is CASSLGGASRDNEQFF. J is TRBJ2-1 and V is TRBV5-4, with D perhaps being TRBD1 or TRBD2 (6 bases each). Looked up from germline, CDR1 is SGHNT and CDR2 is YYREEE (reference sequence). Trimming removed 0 bases at V and 5 bases at J, with 15 bases between. The CDR3 is 16 amino acids.

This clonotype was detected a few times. CDR3 region: CASSFGGPYTDTQYF. The DNA of the CDR3 is TGTGCCAGCAGCTTCGGCGGACCATACACAGATACGCAGTATTTT. The chain employs TRBV5-6 and TRBJ2-3, with D hard to call. Germline assignment: CDR1 SGHDT and CDR2 YYEEEE. The CDR3 loop spans 15 amino acids. The V and J ends lost 2 bases and 2 bases respectively, with 12 bases between them.

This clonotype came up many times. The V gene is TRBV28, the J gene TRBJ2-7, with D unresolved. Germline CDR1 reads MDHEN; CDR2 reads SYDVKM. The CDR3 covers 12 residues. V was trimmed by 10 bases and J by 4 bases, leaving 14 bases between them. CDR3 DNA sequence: TGTGCCACAAATACCTACAGTTACGAGCAGTACTTC. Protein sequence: CATNTYSYEQYF.

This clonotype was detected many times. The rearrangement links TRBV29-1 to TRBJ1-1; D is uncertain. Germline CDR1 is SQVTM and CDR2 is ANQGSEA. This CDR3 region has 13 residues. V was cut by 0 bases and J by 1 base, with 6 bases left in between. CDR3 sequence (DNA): TGCAGCGTTGAAGAGGCTCCGAACACTGAAGCTTTCTTT. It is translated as CSVEEAPNTEAFF.

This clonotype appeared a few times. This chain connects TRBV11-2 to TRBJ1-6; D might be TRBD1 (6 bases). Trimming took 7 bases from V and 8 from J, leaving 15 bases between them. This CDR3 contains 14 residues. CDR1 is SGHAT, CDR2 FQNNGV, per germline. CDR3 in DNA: TGTGCCAGCACGTTAACAGGGAGGGATTCACCCCTCCACTTT. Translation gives CASTLTGRDSPLHF.

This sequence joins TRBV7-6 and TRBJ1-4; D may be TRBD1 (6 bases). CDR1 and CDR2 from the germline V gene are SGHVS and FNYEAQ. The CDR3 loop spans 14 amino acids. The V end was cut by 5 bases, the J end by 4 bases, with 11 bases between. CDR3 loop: CASSTRQDNEKLFF. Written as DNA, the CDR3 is TGTGCCAGCAGCACACGACAGGATAATGAAAAACTGTTTTTT.

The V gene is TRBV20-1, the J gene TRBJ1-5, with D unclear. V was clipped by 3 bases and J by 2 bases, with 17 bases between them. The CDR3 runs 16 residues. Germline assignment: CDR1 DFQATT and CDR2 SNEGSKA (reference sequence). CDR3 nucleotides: TGCAGTGCTAGCCTCCAGAATGGGCTGGGCAATCAGCCCCAGCATTTT. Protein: CSASLQNGLGNQPQHF.

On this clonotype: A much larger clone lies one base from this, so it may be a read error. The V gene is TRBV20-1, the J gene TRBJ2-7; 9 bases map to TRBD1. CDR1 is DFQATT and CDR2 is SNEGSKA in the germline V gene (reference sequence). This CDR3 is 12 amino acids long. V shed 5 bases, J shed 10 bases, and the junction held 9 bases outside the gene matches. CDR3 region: CSAWDRDPDQYF. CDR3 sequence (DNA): TGCAGTGCTTGGGACAGGGATCCCGATCAGTACTTC.

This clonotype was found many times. CDR3 region: CASSVAGVSTDTQYF. In DNA, the CDR3 is TGTGCCAGCAGCGTAGCGGGAGTCAGCACAGATACGCAGTATTTT. The chain recombines TRBV9 with TRBJ2-3; weak D call: TRBD2 (6 bases). Per germline, CDR1 SGDLS and CDR2 YYNGEE. The CDR3 length is 15 residues. The germline V and J ends were trimmed by 0 bases and 0 bases, with 8 bases remaining between them.

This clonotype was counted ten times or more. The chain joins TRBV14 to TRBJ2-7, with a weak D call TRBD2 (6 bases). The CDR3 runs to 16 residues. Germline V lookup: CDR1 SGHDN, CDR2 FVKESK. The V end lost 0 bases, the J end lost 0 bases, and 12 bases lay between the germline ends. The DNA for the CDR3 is TGTGCCAGCAGCCAAGATATAAGGGGAGGCTCCTACGAGCAGTACTTC. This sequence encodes CASSQDIRGGSYEQYF.

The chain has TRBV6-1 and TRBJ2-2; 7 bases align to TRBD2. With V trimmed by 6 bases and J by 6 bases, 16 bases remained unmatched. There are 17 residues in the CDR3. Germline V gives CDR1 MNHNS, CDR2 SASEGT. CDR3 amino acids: CASSPLSGGGSSGELFF. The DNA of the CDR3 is TGTGCCAGCAGCCCCCTTAGTGGGGGAGGGTCCTCCGGGGAGCTGTTTTTT.

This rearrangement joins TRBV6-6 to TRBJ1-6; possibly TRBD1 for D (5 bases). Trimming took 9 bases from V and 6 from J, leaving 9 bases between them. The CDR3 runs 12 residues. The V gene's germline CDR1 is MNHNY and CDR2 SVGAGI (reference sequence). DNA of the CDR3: TGTGCCAGTTTCGGGGGTAATTCACCCCTCCACTTT. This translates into CASFGGNSPLHF.

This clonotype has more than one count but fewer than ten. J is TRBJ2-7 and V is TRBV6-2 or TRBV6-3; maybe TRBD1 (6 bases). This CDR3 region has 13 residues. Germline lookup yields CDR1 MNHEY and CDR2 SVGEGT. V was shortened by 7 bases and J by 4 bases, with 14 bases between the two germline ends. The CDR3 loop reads CASNDRLLYEQYF. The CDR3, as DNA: TGTGCCAGCAATGACAGGCTACTTTACGAGCAGTACTTC.

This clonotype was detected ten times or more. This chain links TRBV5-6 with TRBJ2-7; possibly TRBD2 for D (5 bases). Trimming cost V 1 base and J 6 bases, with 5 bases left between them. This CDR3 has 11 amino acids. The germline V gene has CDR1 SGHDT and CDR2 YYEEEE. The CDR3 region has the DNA TGTGCCAGCAGCTTGACTAGCGAGCAGTACTTC. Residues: CASSLTSEQYF.

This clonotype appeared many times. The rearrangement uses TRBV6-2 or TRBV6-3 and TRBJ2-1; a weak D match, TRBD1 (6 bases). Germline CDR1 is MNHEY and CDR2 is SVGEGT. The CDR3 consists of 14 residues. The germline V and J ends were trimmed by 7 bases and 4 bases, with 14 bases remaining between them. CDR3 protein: CASISMDRYNEQFF. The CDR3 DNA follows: TGTGCCAGCATTTCAATGGACAGATACAATGAGCAGTTCTTC.